This passage covers 28 T cell receptor beta chains from one sample sequenced in a study of graft-versus-host responses after intestinal transplantation. The repertoire was sequenced with immunoSEQ multiplex PCR; TCRdb's copy has only in-frame clones and lacks some. The sample holds approximately 19,000 clones; around 90% are singletons and the top ten take around 2%. The specimen comprised PBMCs, sampled 350 to 400 days after transplant. These receptors all stem from a human patient who received an intestinal transplant, so some T cells may come from the graft donor.

The chain links TRBV28 to TRBJ2-2; D remains unclear. Deletions cut 3 bases from V and 5 bases from J, with 13 bases between. CDR1 and CDR2 from the germline V gene are MDHEN and SYDVKM. The CDR3 covers 15 residues. The CDR3 DNA follows: TGTGCCAGCAGTTTCGCGTTGGGGAAAACCGGGGAGCTGTTTTTT. This encodes CASSFALGKTGELFF. The variable domain in full, with the rest retrieved from reference TRBV28 and TRBJ2-2, is DVKVTQSSRYLVKRTGEKVFLECVQDMDHENMFWYRQDPGLGLRLIYFSYDVKMKEKGDIPEGYSVSREKKERFSLILESASTNQTSMYLCASSFALGKTGELFFGEGSRLTVL.

The chain recombines TRBV6-1 with TRBJ2-7; D is ambiguous. The germline gives CDR1 MNHNS, CDR2 SASEGT. CDR3 length: 11 residues. V dropped 4 bases and J dropped 11 bases, with 12 bases sitting between them. CDR3 loop: CASSVGLLKYF. DNA of the CDR3: TGTGCCAGCAGTGTGGGCCTCCTAAAGTACTTC.

V and J are TRBV6-1 and TRBJ1-5; the D is unclear. The V and J ends lost 0 bases and 3 bases respectively, with 12 bases between them. Germline CDR1 and CDR2: MNHNS and SASEGT. The CDR3 is made up of 16 amino acids. CDR3 region: CASSEAAFGPNQPQHF. As DNA, the CDR3 is TGTGCCAGCAGTGAAGCCGCTTTTGGGCCCAATCAGCCCCAGCATTTT.

The CDR3 is CASSKGGQGTYEQYF. CDR3 DNA: TGTGCCAGCAGCAAGGGAGGACAGGGGACCTACGAGCAGTACTTC. This chain uses TRBV21-1 with TRBJ2-7; the tabulated D call, TRBD1, remains unverified against the DNA. TRBV21-1 is marked as a pseudogene. This CDR3 spans 15 amino acids.

This chain connects TRBV28 to TRBJ2-7; D may be TRBD2 (6 bases). CDR1 is MDHEN, CDR2 SYDVKM, per germline. This CDR3 has 16 residues. V was trimmed by 4 bases and J by 0 bases, leaving 16 bases between them. CDR3 coding DNA: TGTGCCAGCAGTTATGCGGACGGCGGGGCCTCCTACGAGCAGTACTTC. This codes for CASSYADGGASYEQYF.

The chain joins TRBV10-3 to TRBJ1-4; no firm D call. Germline V CDR1 and CDR2: ENHRY, SYGVKD. V lost 3 bases and J 3 bases, leaving 8 bases between the germline ends. The CDR3 has 14 residues. The CDR3 protein is CAISETVSNEKLFF. As DNA, the CDR3 is TGTGCCATCAGTGAAACAGTGTCTAATGAAAAACTGTTTTTT.

This sequence joins TRBV7-9 and TRBJ1-1, with a weak D call TRBD1 (5 bases). Germline CDR1 SEHNR, CDR2 FQNEAQ (reference sequence). The CDR3 consists of 15 residues. V shed 1 base and J shed 5 bases, with 14 bases lying between them. This chain's CDR3 is CASSLGQGGDTEAFF. The CDR3 coding sequence is TGTGCCAGCAGCTTAGGGCAGGGCGGGGATACTGAAGCTTTCTTT.

This rearrangement joins TRBV6-1 to TRBJ1-1; D not resolved. V was shortened by 6 bases and J by 6 bases, with 17 bases between the two germline ends. CDR3 size: 14 residues. Germline V CDR1 and CDR2: MNHNS, SASEGT. DNA of the CDR3: TGTGCCAGCAGCCCACGAGGGAGGGCCCCTGAAGCTTTCTTT. Translating it yields CASSPRGRAPEAFF.

This rearrangement joins TRBV6-4 to TRBJ2-3; 7 bases are a match to TRBD2. Germline V lookup: CDR1 MRHNA, CDR2 SNTAGT. The CDR3 runs to 13 residues. V lost 2 bases to trimming and J lost 4 bases; unmatched junction nucleotides: 0. The CDR3 protein is CASSDGGADTQYF. For the CDR3, the DNA is TGTGCCAGCAGTGACGGGGGGGCAGATACGCAGTATTTT.

This clone was recorded only once. The chain carries TRBV5-1 and TRBJ2-7; 8 nucleotides line up with TRBD1. CDR1 is SGHRS, CDR2 YFSETQ, per germline. J lost 3 bases, V lost 8 bases, and 16 bases had no gene match. This CDR3 is 16 amino acids long. The CDR3: CASQASTGDIYYEQYF. The CDR3 DNA reads as TGCGCCAGTCAAGCCTCGACAGGGGACATTTACTACGAGCAGTACTTC.

This chain connects TRBV18 to TRBJ1-4, with 7 bases lining up with TRBD1. CDR3 length: 16 residues. The junction had 9 bases not matched to a gene; V was cut back by 3 bases and J by 5 bases. CDR1 is KGHSH, CDR2 LQKENI, per germline. The CDR3 DNA sequence: TGTGCCAGCTCACCTCGAACAGGGGCTATCAATGAAAAACTGTTTTTT. Encoded protein: CASSPRTGAINEKLFF.

The V gene is TRBV28, the J gene TRBJ1-1; D gene ambiguous. Germline V gene sequence: CDR1 MDHEN, CDR2 SYDVKM. The CDR3 loop spans 12 amino acids. Trimming pared 5 bases from V and 8 bases from J, leaving 12 bases between. This chain's CDR3 is CASSVSEAEAFF. CDR3 nucleotide sequence: TGTGCCAGCAGTGTTTCGGAAGCGGAAGCTTTCTTT. The variable domain in full, with the rest retrieved from reference TRBV28 and TRBJ1-1, is DVKVTQSSRYLVKRTGEKVFLECVQDMDHENMFWYRQDPGLGLRLIYFSYDVKMKEKGDIPEGYSVSREKKERFSLILESASTNQTSMYLCASSVSEAEAFFGQGTRLTVV.

This clone was seen once. The gene calls are TRBV6-6 and TRBJ1-1; a weak D match, TRBD1 (5 bases). The germline CDR1 and CDR2 sequences are MNHNY and SVGAGI (reference sequence). Between the trimmed V and J ends, which lost 5 bases and 3 bases, there was a span of 16 bases. The CDR3 has 15 amino acids. The CDR3 loop is CASSDRGGVDTEAFF. The CDR3 DNA is TGTGCCAGCAGTGATCGGGGGGGGGTGGACACTGAAGCTTTCTTT.

The rearrangement uses TRBV28 and TRBJ2-3; 9 positions agree with TRBD2. V lost 3 bases and J lost 3; bases outside the gene matches: 1. This CDR3 is 14 amino acids long. The germline V gene has CDR1 MDHEN and CDR2 SYDVKM. The CDR3 DNA sequence: TGTGCCAGCAGTTTTAGCGGGAGTACAGATACGCAGTATTTT. It is translated as CASSFSGSTDTQYF. Based on the CDR3 plus reference TRBV28 and TRBJ2-3, the full variable domain is DVKVTQSSRYLVKRTGEKVFLECVQDMDHENMFWYRQDPGLGLRLIYFSYDVKMKEKGDIPEGYSVSREKKERFSLILESASTNQTSMYLCASSFSGSTDTQYFGPGTRLTVL.

V gene TRBV5-6 combines with J gene TRBJ2-3; the D is unclear. The CDR3 extends over 13 amino acids. Per germline, CDR1 SGHDT and CDR2 YYEEEE. Trimming removed 4 bases from V and 5 bases from J, with 11 bases in between. The CDR3 here is CASSGRGEDTQYF. As DNA, the CDR3 is TGTGCCAGCAGCGGGCGCGGTGAAGATACGCAGTATTTT.

The J gene is TRBJ2-4, the V gene TRBV10-3; 9 bases align to TRBD1. The length of the CDR3 is 17 residues. Germline trimming cut 8 bases from V and 6 bases from J; bases unmatched to any gene: 17. Looked up from germline, CDR1 is ENHRY and CDR2 is SYGVKD. The CDR3: CAIRAGVGDREPNIQYF. The CDR3 nucleotides read TGTGCCATCCGGGCCGGCGTCGGGGACAGGGAACCAAACATTCAGTACTTC.

The chain carries TRBV5-1 and TRBJ1-2; D unresolved. CDR1 SGHRS and CDR2 YFSETQ come from the germline V gene. Trimming left V 0 bases short and J 6 bases short, with 18 bases between. The CDR3 sequence is 16 residues long. The CDR3 DNA follows: TGCGCCAGCAGCTTGGTCTCCTCACAGATACCTGATGGCTACACCTTC. It translates to CASSLVSSQIPDGYTF.

This chain links TRBV2 with TRBJ1-4; D not certain. This CDR3 contains 14 residues. V lost 6 bases, J lost 0 bases, and 8 bases lay in between. Germline assignment: CDR1 SNHLY and CDR2 FYNNEI. The DNA of the CDR3 is TGTGCCAGCAGGCAGGACGCAACTAATGAAAAACTGTTTTTT. Its translation is CASRQDATNEKLFF.

V is TRBV5-4 and J is TRBJ2-3; a possible D gene is TRBD1 (5 bases). Germline CDR1 is SGHNT and CDR2 is YYREEE (reference sequence). Trimming shortened V by 1 base and J by 2 bases, and 11 bases separated the two germline ends. CDR3 size: 15 residues. The CDR3 DNA reads as TGTGCCAGCAGCTTGAATCCAGGGAACACAGATACGCAGTATTTT. It specifies CASSLNPGNTDTQYF.

The V gene is TRBV6-1, the J gene TRBJ1-5; D is ambiguous. Germline assignment: CDR1 MNHNS and CDR2 SASEGT. The CDR3 totals 15 residues. V was shortened by 5 bases and J by 5 bases, with 16 bases between the two germline ends. CDR3 nucleotides: TGTGCCAGCAGTCCCGGGTCAACTCCCGATCAGCCCCAGCATTTT. Translation gives CASSPGSTPDQPQHF.

The sample holds a few counts of this clone. The gene calls are TRBV28 and TRBJ1-2; D unclear. Germline V gene sequence: CDR1 MDHEN, CDR2 SYDVKM. Trimming shortened V by 2 bases and J by 4 bases, and 11 bases separated the two germline ends. The CDR3 is 14 residues long. The CDR3 region has the DNA TGTGCCAGCAGTTTAAGGGAAATCATCTATGGCTACACCTTC. This gives the protein CASSLREIIYGYTF.

V and J are TRBV4-1 and TRBJ2-2; tentatively, D is TRBD2 (7 bases). Germline V gives CDR1 MGHRA, CDR2 YSYEKL. The V and J ends lost 1 base and 0 bases respectively, with 21 bases between them. The CDR3 sequence is 20 residues long. The CDR3 DNA reads as TGCGCCAGCAGCCAAGGATGGGGGCGGGGACGGGAGGCGAACACCGGGGAGCTGTTTTTT. Protein sequence: CASSQGWGRGREANTGELFF.

This chain links TRBV25-1 with TRBJ1-1; TRBD1 might be the D (6 bases). The CDR3 sequence is 15 residues long. V was shortened by 7 bases and J by 3 bases, with 18 bases between the two germline ends. Germline CDR1 MGHDK, CDR2 SYGVNS. For the CDR3, the DNA is TGTGCCAGCACCCCAGGGCCGGGGGCGCACACTGAAGCTTTCTTT. The encoded protein is CASTPGPGAHTEAFF.

The chain recombines TRBV7-9 with TRBJ2-3; D is unresolved. The CDR3 runs 12 residues. The germline CDR1 and CDR2 sequences are SEHNR and FQNEAQ (reference sequence). Trimming left V 5 bases short and J 4 bases short, with 7 bases between. CDR3 sequence reads: CASSLPPDTQYF. CDR3 nucleotides: TGTGCCAGCAGCCTCCCGCCAGATACGCAGTATTTT.

The V call is TRBV6-1, the J call TRBJ1-2; 8 nucleotides agree with TRBD1. CDR3 length: 13 amino acids. V was clipped by 6 bases and J by 3 bases; unmatched bases: 3. Germline-derived CDR1 and CDR2 are MNHNS and SASEGT. This chain's CDR3 is CASRDREYYGYTF. CDR3 nucleotides: TGTGCCAGCAGGGACAGGGAGTACTATGGCTACACCTTC.

The rearrangement links TRBV6-5 to TRBJ2-7; no firm D call. V gave up 6 bases and J gave up 2 bases, with 11 bases separating them. The CDR3 consists of 13 residues. CDR1 and CDR2 (germline): MNHEY, SVGAGI. The CDR3, as DNA: TGTGCCAGCAGCGTGACATTCGCCTACGAGCAGTACTTC. It yields the protein CASSVTFAYEQYF.

DNA for the CDR3: TGTGCCAGTAGTACCAGGGAGTGGGACACTGAAGCTTTCTTT. This codes for CASSTREWDTEAFF. J is TRBJ1-1 and V is TRBV19; D is perhaps TRBD1 (5 bases). This CDR3 is built from 14 residues. V lost 4 bases and J 3 bases, leaving 12 bases between the germline ends. Germline V gene lookup returns CDR1 LNHDA and CDR2 SQIVND (reference sequence). Looking up the rest from reference TRBV19 and TRBJ1-1 gives the full variable domain: DGGITQSPKYLFRKEGQNVTLSCEQNLNHDAMYWYRQDPGQGLRLIYYSQIVNDFQKGDIAEGYSVSREKKESFPLTVTSAQKNPTAFYLCASSTREWDTEAFFGQGTRLTVV.

The chain employs TRBV6-6 and TRBJ2-7; 9 bases match TRBD2. V shed 6 bases, J shed 11 bases, and the junction held 8 bases outside the gene matches. From germline, CDR1 is MNHNY and CDR2 SVGAGI (reference sequence). The CDR3 spans 12 residues. In DNA form, the CDR3 reads TGTGCCAGCAGGACCGGGACTAGCAGTGAGTACTTC. Its protein is CASRTGTSSEYF.